A single sample gave rise to the 32 T cell receptor beta chains below, sequenced in a study of blood T cell repertoires in COVID-19. Data came from immunoSEQ multiplex PCR; TCRdb stores just in-frame clones and leaves some out. The repertoire consists of 350,000 to 400,000 clones, with roughly 91% occurring once and the leading ten covering roughly 1.2%. The source material was PBMCs or T cells enriched from blood (not recorded which). The source is a woman younger than 35 who had recovered from COVID-19.

J is TRBJ1-5 and V is TRBV6-5, with 9 bases matching TRBD1. The CDR3 loop spans 14 amino acids. Unmatched junction bases numbered 5, after V lost 6 bases and J lost 5 bases. Germline values: CDR1 MNHEY, CDR2 SVGAGI. The CDR3 DNA reads TGTGCCAGCAGGCCTTACAGGGGGCATCAGCCCCAGCATTTT. Its translation is CASRPYRGHQPQHF.

The genes are TRBV30 and TRBJ2-5; D gene uncertain. V lost 2 bases and J lost 3, with 7 bases in between. The CDR3 is made up of 12 amino acids. Germline values: CDR1 GTSNPN, CDR2 SVGIG (reference sequence). The CDR3 bases are TGTGCCTGGAGTCTTCGGGAAGAGACCCAGTACTTC. It is translated as CAWSLREETQYF.

The chain has TRBV6-4 and TRBJ1-2; 9 positions match TRBD1. With 5 bases clipped from V and 7 bases from J, the junction kept 5 bases outside the gene matches. CDR1 is MRHNA and CDR2 is SNTAGT in the germline V gene. The CDR3 contains 13 residues. CDR3 residues: CASSPTGGTGYTF. Here the CDR3 DNA reads TGTGCCAGCAGTCCTACAGGGGGCACTGGCTACACCTTC.

The genes are TRBV15 and TRBJ1-1; 9 nucleotides agree with TRBD1. Per the germline V gene, CDR1 is LNHNV and CDR2 is YYDKDF (reference sequence). The CDR3 has 14 amino acids. The ends lost 3 bases at V and 4 bases at J; junction bases unmatched: 3. The CDR3 DNA reads TGTGCCACCAGCAGGGGACAGGGCACCACTGAAGCTTTCTTT. Its protein product is CATSRGQGTTEAFF.

V gene TRBV19 combines with J gene TRBJ1-3, with D possibly TRBD1 on 5 matching bases. The CDR3 consists of 14 residues. The V gene's germline CDR1 is LNHDA and CDR2 SQIVND (reference sequence). V was trimmed by 9 bases and J by 3 bases, leaving 15 bases between them. The CDR3 region has the DNA TGTGCCAGAAGCCCCAGGGTAAGTGGAAACACCATATATTTT. It codes for CARSPRVSGNTIYF.

The V and J genes are TRBV28 and TRBJ1-4; 7 nucleotides line up with TRBD1. The CDR3 is made up of 14 amino acids. Germline CDR1 is MDHEN and CDR2 is SYDVKM. The V and J ends lost 6 bases and 6 bases, in that order; junction bases with no gene match: 7. The CDR3 sequence is CASRGGLKDEKLFF. In DNA, the CDR3 is TGTGCCAGCAGAGGGGGCCTTAAAGATGAAAAACTGTTTTTT.

This chain links TRBV14 with TRBJ1-1, with 7 bases identical to TRBD1. Germline loops: CDR1 SGHDN, CDR2 FVKESK. Germline trimming cut 4 bases from V and 5 bases from J; bases unmatched to any gene: 1. The CDR3 covers 12 residues. CDR3: CASSPGGTEAFF. The CDR3 DNA reads as TGTGCCAGCAGCCCAGGGGGGACTGAAGCTTTCTTT.

The sample holds a few counts of this clone. The gene calls are TRBV29-1 and TRBJ1-3; TRBD1 agrees at 7 bases. The V and J ends lost 7 bases and 4 bases, in that order; junction bases with no gene match: 10. The CDR3 sequence is 14 residues long. From germline, CDR1 is SQVTM and CDR2 ANQGSEA. The CDR3 sequence: CSASWDRAGNTIYF. In DNA form, the CDR3 reads TGCAGCGCCAGTTGGGACAGAGCCGGAAACACCATATATTTT.

The gene calls are TRBV6-1 and TRBJ2-2; 8 bases align to TRBD1. The trim removed 3 bases at V and 5 bases at J, leaving 2 bases unmatched. The CDR3 is 14 amino acids. Germline assignment: CDR1 MNHNS and CDR2 SASEGT. The CDR3 nucleotides read TGTGCCAGCAGTGACAGGGGGCGGACCGGGGAGCTGTTTTTT. The encoded protein is CASSDRGRTGELFF.

This chain links TRBV5-1 with TRBJ1-1; the D is unclear. Trimming cost V 1 base and J 2 bases, with 12 bases left between them. CDR1 is SGHRS and CDR2 is YFSETQ in the germline V gene. This CDR3 contains 15 residues. This chain's CDR3 is CASSLTAELNTEAFF. CDR3 coding DNA: TGCGCCAGCAGCTTGACGGCGGAACTAAACACTGAAGCTTTCTTT.

This clone appeared a single time. This chain joins TRBV5-1 and TRBJ2-1; D not resolved. Trimming cost V 4 bases and J 9 bases, with 20 bases left between them. CDR3 length: 15 residues. The germline CDR1 and CDR2 sequences are SGHRS and YFSETQ. The CDR3 here is CASSPVGVGPPEQFF. The CDR3 coding sequence is TGCGCCAGCAGCCCGGTGGGTGTTGGGCCACCTGAGCAGTTCTTC. Complete variable domain (other parts from reference TRBV5-1 and TRBJ2-1): KAGVTQTPRYLIKTRGQQVTLSCSPISGHRSVSWYQQTPGQGLQFLFEYFSETQRNKGNFPGRFSGRQFSNSRSEMNVSTLELGDSALYLCASSPVGVGPPEQFFGPGTRLTVL.

The rearrangement joins TRBV11-1 to TRBJ1-1, with D perhaps matching TRBD1 (5 bases). V gave up 0 bases and J gave up 1 base, with 9 bases separating them. The CDR3 contains 15 residues. CDR1 and CDR2 (germline): SGHAT, FQDESV (reference sequence). The CDR3 protein is CASSLASGGNTEAFF. CDR3 bases: TGTGCCAGCAGCTTAGCTTCGGGGGGGAACACTGAAGCTTTCTTT.

The chain joins TRBV5-5 to TRBJ1-1, with D perhaps TRBD1 (5 bases). The CDR3 covers 13 residues. The germline V gene encodes CDR1 SGHKS and CDR2 YYEKEE (reference sequence). The ends were cut back, 1 base at V and 1 base at J, with 5 bases in the middle. For the CDR3, the DNA is TGTGCCAGCAGCTTGCAGGGGAACACTGAAGCTTTCTTT. Translating gives CASSLQGNTEAFF.

V gene TRBV6-5 combines with J gene TRBJ2-1, with D perhaps matching TRBD2 (5 bases). CDR3 length equals 15 residues. CDR1 and CDR2 (germline): MNHEY, SVGAGI. Trimming pared 2 bases from V and 0 bases from J, leaving 8 bases between. CDR3 loop: CASSYLGSSYNEQFF. The CDR3 DNA is TGTGCCAGCAGTTACCTGGGGAGCTCCTACAATGAGCAGTTCTTC.

This clone came up once. V usage is TRBV7-2 and J usage is TRBJ2-5, with 10 bases that match TRBD2. The trim removed 1 base at V and 2 bases at J, leaving 1 base unmatched. Germline V gene lookup returns CDR1 SGHTA and CDR2 FQGNSA. This CDR3 has 15 amino acids. The CDR3: CASSLVLAGQETQYF. The CDR3 region has the DNA TGTGCCAGCAGCTTAGTACTAGCGGGGCAAGAGACCCAGTACTTC.

V and J are TRBV19 and TRBJ1-5; D perhaps matches TRBD1 (5 bases). The CDR3 is made up of 13 amino acids. With 5 bases removed from V and 3 bases from J, the gap between germline ends came to 8 bases. Germline assignment: CDR1 LNHDA and CDR2 SQIVND (reference sequence). CDR3 protein: CASSSGFNQPQHF. The CDR3 region has the DNA TGTGCCAGTAGTTCAGGGTTCAATCAGCCCCAGCATTTT.

The chain combines TRBV28 with TRBJ1-4; D perhaps matches TRBD1 (6 bases). V dropped 9 bases and J dropped 4 bases, with 12 bases sitting between them. The CDR3 loop spans 13 amino acids. Per germline, CDR1 MDHEN and CDR2 SYDVKM. CDR3 nucleotide sequence: TGTGCCAGTATGGACAGACTTAATGAAAAACTGTTTTTT. Translating gives CASMDRLNEKLFF.

The chain has TRBV9 and TRBJ2-6; TRBD1 matches 7 bases. The germline CDR1 and CDR2 sequences are SGDLS and YYNGEE. With 0 bases clipped from V and 1 base from J, the junction kept 10 bases outside the gene matches. The CDR3 length is 19 residues. CDR3 protein: CASSVATRQGWSGANVLTF. The DNA for the CDR3 is TGTGCCAGCAGCGTAGCCACCAGACAGGGATGGTCTGGGGCCAACGTCCTGACTTTC.

The rearrangement joins TRBV4-1 to TRBJ2-7, with 10 bases lining up with TRBD1. Germline V gene lookup returns CDR1 MGHRA and CDR2 YSYEKL. The V segment lost 3 bases and the J segment 3 bases; nucleotides outside the gene matches: 11. This CDR3 contains 17 residues. CDR3: CASSQGPGTGALYEQYF. In DNA form, the CDR3 reads TGCGCCAGCAGCCAGGGACCCGGGACAGGGGCACTCTACGAGCAGTACTTC.

The chain employs TRBV6-5 and TRBJ2-7, with 11 positions matching TRBD1. The V gene end was trimmed by 6 bases and the J gene end by 5 bases; junction bases not matched to a gene: 0. Looked up from germline, CDR1 is MNHEY and CDR2 is SVGAGI. CDR3 length: 12 residues. The CDR3 sequence is CASRGQGDEQYF. The DNA for the CDR3 is TGTGCCAGCAGGGGACAGGGGGACGAGCAGTACTTC.

Here the CDR3 reads CASSAYRDEQYF. For the CDR3, the DNA is TGTGCCAGCAGTGCGTACAGGGACGAGCAGTACTTC. The chain couples TRBV2 to TRBJ2-7, with D perhaps matching TRBD1 (6 bases). The CDR3 length is 12 residues. V was trimmed by 4 bases and J by 5 bases, leaving 9 bases between them. Germline CDR1 and CDR2: SNHLY and FYNNEI.

Concerning this clone: The sample has other DNA sequences that encode this CDR3 too. The chain is built from TRBV12-3 or TRBV12-4 and TRBJ1-1; D unclear. V lost 6 bases and J lost 6, with 8 bases in between. The length of the CDR3 is 11 residues. CDR3: CASSFYPEAFF. The CDR3 nucleotides are TGTGCCAGCAGCTTCTACCCTGAAGCTTTCTTT.

The chain recombines TRBV19 with TRBJ1-5; D remains ambiguous. V was trimmed by 5 bases and J by 5 bases, leaving 10 bases between them. The CDR3 loop spans 13 amino acids. CDR1 and CDR2 (germline): LNHDA, SQIVND (reference sequence). CDR3 nucleotide sequence: TGTGCCAGTAGTTCCCGACATTATCAGCCCCAGCATTTT. It codes for CASSSRHYQPQHF.

The gene calls are TRBV11-2 and TRBJ1-4; 7 bases agree with TRBD1. From germline, CDR1 is SGHAT and CDR2 FQNNGV. The V segment lost 5 bases and the J segment 5 bases; nucleotides outside the gene matches: 8. The CDR3 runs 15 residues. CDR3 sequence: CASSPRTGRNEKLFF. CDR3 DNA sequence: TGTGCCAGCAGCCCGCGGACAGGAAGAAATGAAAAACTGTTTTTT. Full variable domain (remainder filled in from reference TRBV11-2 and TRBJ1-4): EAGVAQSPRYKIIEKRQSVAFWCNPISGHATLYWYQQILGQGPKLLIQFQNNGVVDDSQLPKDRFSAERLKGVDSTLKIQPAKLEDSAVYLCASSPRTGRNEKLFFGSGTQLSVL.

The V and J genes are TRBV7-9 and TRBJ2-7, with a possible D match to TRBD1 (6 bases). Germline V gene sequence: CDR1 SEHNR, CDR2 FQNEAQ (reference sequence). This CDR3 region has 15 residues. V dropped 1 base and J dropped 4 bases, with 14 bases sitting between them. The CDR3 bases are TGTGCCAGCAGCTTAGTCCTCGGGCAGGGGTACGAGCAGTACTTC. Translated: CASSLVLGQGYEQYF.

The chain uses TRBV13 and TRBJ2-3; the match to TRBD2 covers 8 bases. Germline V gene lookup returns CDR1 PRHDT and CDR2 FYEKMQ (reference sequence). Trimming at V came to 5 bases and at J to 0 bases, leaving 4 bases not matched to a gene. This CDR3 is 15 amino acids long. CDR3 sequence: CASSPTSGSTDTQYF. DNA of the CDR3: TGTGCCAGCAGCCCAACTAGCGGTAGCACAGATACGCAGTATTTT.

The chain links TRBV6-5 to TRBJ1-2; 7 bases map to TRBD1. V shed 6 bases, J shed 2 bases, and the junction held 9 bases outside the gene matches. This CDR3 has 15 residues. Germline V gene sequence: CDR1 MNHEY, CDR2 SVGAGI. CDR3: CASSPGTVLNYGYTF. The CDR3 DNA reads as TGTGCCAGCAGCCCGGGGACAGTATTAAACTATGGCTACACCTTC.

The V gene is TRBV9, the J gene TRBJ2-7, with D perhaps matching TRBD1 (6 bases). Germline V lookup: CDR1 SGDLS, CDR2 YYNGEE. The CDR3 is 15 amino acids. The ends were cut back, 0 bases at V and 1 base at J, with 11 bases in the middle. CDR3 amino acids: CASSVGGGQSYEQYF. As DNA, the CDR3 is TGTGCCAGCAGCGTAGGAGGGGGACAATCCTACGAGCAGTACTTC.

This chain uses TRBV30 with TRBJ1-5; no firm D call. V was cut by 3 bases and J by 7 bases, with 13 bases left in between. The length of the CDR3 is 13 residues. Germline V gives CDR1 GTSNPN, CDR2 SVGIG (reference sequence). DNA of the CDR3: TGTGCCTGGAGAGTGGGAGGAGGGCAGCCCCAGCATTTT. Amino acids: CAWRVGGGQPQHF.

On this clone: Additional DNA sequences in this sample encode the identical CDR3. This chain links TRBV30 with TRBJ2-7; 11 nucleotides line up with TRBD1. The CDR3 contains 12 residues. CDR1 is GTSNPN, CDR2 SVGIG, per germline (reference sequence). CDR3 DNA sequence: TGTGCGTGGGGACAGGGGGCCTACGAGCAGTACTTC. This translates into CAWGQGAYEQYF.

The J gene is TRBJ2-5, the V gene TRBV5-1; TRBD2 matches 8 bases. CDR1 and CDR2 (germline): SGHRS, YFSETQ. The CDR3 length is 19 residues. V dropped 0 bases and J dropped 5; count of bases not matched to a gene: 18. The chain's CDR3 is CASSLEPGLEVMGTETQYF. The DNA for the CDR3 is TGCGCCAGCAGCTTGGAACCGGGACTAGAAGTAATGGGTACGGAGACCCAGTACTTC.

CDR3 nucleotide sequence: TGTGCCAGCAAAATATATAGCGGGGAACTCTACGAGCAGTACTTC. Translation gives CASKIYSGELYEQYF. This chain connects TRBV6-5 to TRBJ2-7, with 8 nucleotides matching TRBD2. From germline, CDR1 is MNHEY and CDR2 SVGAGI. V trimming: 7 bases; J trimming: 3 bases; junction bases outside the gene matches: 11. The CDR3 contains 15 residues.